This TCR beta chain emerged from a study of cytomegalovirus exposure and HLA in healthy donors. CDR3 length: 14 amino acids. V lost 1 base and J 0 bases, leaving 7 bases between the germline ends. The germline V gene has CDR1 MNHEY and CDR2 SMNVEV (reference sequence). TCRdb's copy holds only in-frame clones and misses some; the assay was immunoSEQ multiplex PCR. The table lists 140,000 or so clones, 70% to 90% of them singletons. The specimen sequenced was PBMCs. The receptor was isolated from a woman aged 25 to 39 in good health and CMV-seropositive. The chain has TRBV27 and TRBJ2-7; D gene unclear. CDR3 residues: CASSLFRSSYEQYF. Here the CDR3 DNA reads TGTGCCAGCAGTTTATTCCGGAGCTCCTACGAGCAGTACTTC.